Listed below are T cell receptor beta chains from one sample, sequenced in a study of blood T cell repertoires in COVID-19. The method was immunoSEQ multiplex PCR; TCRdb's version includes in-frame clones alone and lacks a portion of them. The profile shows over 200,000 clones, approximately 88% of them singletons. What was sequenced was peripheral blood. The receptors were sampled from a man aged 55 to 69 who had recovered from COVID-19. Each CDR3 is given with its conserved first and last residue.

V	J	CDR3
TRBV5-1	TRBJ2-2	CASSQGASGELFF
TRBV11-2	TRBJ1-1	CASSQGQGARTEAFF
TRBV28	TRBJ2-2	CASSLWASAPNTGELFF
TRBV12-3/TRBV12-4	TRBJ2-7	CASSWGPAYEQYF
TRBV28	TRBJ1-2	CASRTTGANYGYTF
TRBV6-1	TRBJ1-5	CASSEWGGGNQPQHF
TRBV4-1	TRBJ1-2	CASSQVDRVARGYTF
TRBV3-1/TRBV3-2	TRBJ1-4	CASSRTGTTNEKLFF
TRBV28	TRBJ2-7	CASSWTSGRYEQYF
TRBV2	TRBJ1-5	CASRQGQAGEPQHF
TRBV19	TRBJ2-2	CASKPSGSSTGELFF
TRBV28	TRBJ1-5	CASSLPGGVGFSNQPQHF
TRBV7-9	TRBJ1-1	CASSLATVGTEAFF
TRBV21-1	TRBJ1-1	CASRSTGDRDTEAFF
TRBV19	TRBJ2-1	CASSTYGTSGINEQFF
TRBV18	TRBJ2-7	CASSPITGGREQYF
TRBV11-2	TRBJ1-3	CASSLRTAVSGNTIYF
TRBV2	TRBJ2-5	CASSGGLVQETQYF
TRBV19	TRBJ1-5	CASSPRQGGQPQHF
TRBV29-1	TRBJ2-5	CSVGGPETQYF
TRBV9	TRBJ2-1	CASSSQRGGLNEQFF
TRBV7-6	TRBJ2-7	CASSVRMSAGVSEQYF
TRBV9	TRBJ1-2	CASSSGTDGGYTF
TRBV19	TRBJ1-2	CASSIISANYGYTF
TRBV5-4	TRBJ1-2	CASSGQGRGYTF
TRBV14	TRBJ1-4	CASSKQVATNEKLFF
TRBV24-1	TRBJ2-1	CATSDSRGGYEQFF
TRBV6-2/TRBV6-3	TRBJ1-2	CASSYPPDGYTF
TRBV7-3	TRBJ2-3	CASSLGRDRNTDTQYF
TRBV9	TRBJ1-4	CASSGEDRGYEKLFF
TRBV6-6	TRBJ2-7	CASSVGASNEQYF
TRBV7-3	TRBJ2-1	CASSGYGTANNEQFF
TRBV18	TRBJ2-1	CASSLGQADNEQFF
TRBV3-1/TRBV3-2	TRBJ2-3	CASSLPPPDTQYF
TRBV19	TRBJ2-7	CASSARESYEQYF
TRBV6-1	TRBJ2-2	CASSEPGQGAGELFF
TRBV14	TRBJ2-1	CASSQARVGEQFF
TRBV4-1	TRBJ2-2	CASSQGRGAPNTGELFF
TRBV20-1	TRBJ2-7	CSASGRRGRSYEQYF
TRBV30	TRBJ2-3	CAWITQRPTDTQYF
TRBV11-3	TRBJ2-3	CASSLDHRGLGTQYF